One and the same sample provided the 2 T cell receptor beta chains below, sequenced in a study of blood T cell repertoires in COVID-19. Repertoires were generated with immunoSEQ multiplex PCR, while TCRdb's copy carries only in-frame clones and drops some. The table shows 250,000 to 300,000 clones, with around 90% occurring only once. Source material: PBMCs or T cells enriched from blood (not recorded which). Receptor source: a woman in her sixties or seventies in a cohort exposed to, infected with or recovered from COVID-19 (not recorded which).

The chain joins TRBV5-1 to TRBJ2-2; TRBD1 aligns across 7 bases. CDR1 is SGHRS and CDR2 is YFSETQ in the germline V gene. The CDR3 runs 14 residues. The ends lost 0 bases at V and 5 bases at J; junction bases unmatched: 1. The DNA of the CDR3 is TGCGCCAGCAGCTTGGCAGGGGGAACCGGGGAGCTGTTTTTT. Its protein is CASSLAGGTGELFF.

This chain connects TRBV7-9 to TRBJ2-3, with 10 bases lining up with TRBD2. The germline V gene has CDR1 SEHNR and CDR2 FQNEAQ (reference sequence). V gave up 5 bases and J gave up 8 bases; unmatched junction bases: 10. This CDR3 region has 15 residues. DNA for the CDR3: TGTGCCAGCAGCCACTCCAGACTAGCGGGCCCTACGCAGTATTTT. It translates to CASSHSRLAGPTQYF. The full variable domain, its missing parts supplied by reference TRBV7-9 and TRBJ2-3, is DTGVSQNPRHKITKRGQNVTFRCDPISEHNRLYWYRQTLGQGPEFLTYFQNEAQLEKSRLLSDRFSAERPKGSFSTLEIQRTEQGDSAMYLCASSHSRLAGPTQYFGPGTRLTVL.